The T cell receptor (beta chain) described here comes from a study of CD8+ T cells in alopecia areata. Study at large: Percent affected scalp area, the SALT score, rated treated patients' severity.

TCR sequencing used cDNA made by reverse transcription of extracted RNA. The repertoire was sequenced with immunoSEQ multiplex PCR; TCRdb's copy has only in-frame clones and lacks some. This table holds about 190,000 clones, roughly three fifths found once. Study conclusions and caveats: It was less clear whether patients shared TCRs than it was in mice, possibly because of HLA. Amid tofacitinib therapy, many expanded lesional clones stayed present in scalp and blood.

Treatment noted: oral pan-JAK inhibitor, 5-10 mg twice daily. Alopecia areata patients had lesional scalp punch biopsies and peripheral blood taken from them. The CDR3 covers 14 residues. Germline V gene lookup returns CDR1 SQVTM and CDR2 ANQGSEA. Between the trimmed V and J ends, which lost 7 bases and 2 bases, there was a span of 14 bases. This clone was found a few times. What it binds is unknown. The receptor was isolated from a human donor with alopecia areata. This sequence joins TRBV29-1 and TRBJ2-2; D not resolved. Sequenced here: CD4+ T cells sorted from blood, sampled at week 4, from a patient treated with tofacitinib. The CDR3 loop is CSADDNGNTGELFF. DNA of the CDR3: TGCAGCGCTGACGATAATGGCAACACCGGGGAGCTGTTTTTT.